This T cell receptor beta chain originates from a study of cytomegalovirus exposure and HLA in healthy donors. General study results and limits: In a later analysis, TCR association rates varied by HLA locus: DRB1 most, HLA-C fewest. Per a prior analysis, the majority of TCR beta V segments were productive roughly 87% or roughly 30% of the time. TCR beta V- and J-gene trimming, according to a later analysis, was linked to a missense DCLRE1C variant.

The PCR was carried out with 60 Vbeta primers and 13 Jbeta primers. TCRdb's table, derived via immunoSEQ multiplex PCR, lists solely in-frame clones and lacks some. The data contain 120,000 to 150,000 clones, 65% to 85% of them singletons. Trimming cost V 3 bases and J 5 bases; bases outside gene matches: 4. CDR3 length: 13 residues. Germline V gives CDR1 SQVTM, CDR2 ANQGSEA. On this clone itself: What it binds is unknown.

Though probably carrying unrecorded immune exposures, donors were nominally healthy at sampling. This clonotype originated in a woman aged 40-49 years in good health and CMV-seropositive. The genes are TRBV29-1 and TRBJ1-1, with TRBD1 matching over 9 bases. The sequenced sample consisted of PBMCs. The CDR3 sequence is CSVDDRGRTEAFF. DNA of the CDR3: TGCAGCGTTGACGACAGGGGGAGAACTGAAGCTTTCTTT.